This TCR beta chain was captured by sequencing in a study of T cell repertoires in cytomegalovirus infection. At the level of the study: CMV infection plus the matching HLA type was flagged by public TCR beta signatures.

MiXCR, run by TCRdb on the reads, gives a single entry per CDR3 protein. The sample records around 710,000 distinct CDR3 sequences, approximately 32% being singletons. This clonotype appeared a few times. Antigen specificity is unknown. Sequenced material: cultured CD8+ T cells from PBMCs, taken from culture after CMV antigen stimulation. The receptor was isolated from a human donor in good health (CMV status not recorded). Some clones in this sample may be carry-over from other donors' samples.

The CDR3, as DNA: TGTGCCATCAGTGGGGGTCAGGGCTACACCTTC. This sequence encodes CAISGGQGYTF. The V call is TRBV10-3, the J call TRBJ1-2; D not certain. V was cut by 4 bases and J by 8 bases, with 8 bases left in between. CDR3 length: 11 amino acids. The germline V gene has CDR1 ENHRY and CDR2 SYGVKD.